This T cell receptor beta chain was identified in a study of T-cell reconstitution after alpha-beta-depleted transplantation in children. CDR1 is SGHTA, CDR2 FQGNSA, per germline. CDR3 length: 16 amino acids. After removal of 5 bases from V and 7 bases from J, the junction contained 13 bases not matched to a gene. Construction of the TCRbeta library involved unique molecular identifiers. TCRdb independently ran MiXCR on the PCR reads; one entry per CDR3 protein. The table has over 150,000 distinct CDR3 sequences, over 8.5% seen once. This clonotype was detected many times. Sequencing was performed on PBMCs, taken before TCRalphabeta/CD19-depleted stem cell transplant. This TCR was recovered from a boy aged 2 to 10 with acute myeloid leukemia, due to receive a stem cell transplant. The chain couples TRBV7-2 to TRBJ2-5, with 10 bases lining up with TRBD1. CDR3 coding DNA: TGTGCCAGCAGCCGGGGACCGGGACAGGGGCGTCGGACCCAGTACTTC. Translated, it gives CASSRGPGQGRRTQYF.